This T cell receptor beta chain appears in the sequencing data of a study of T cells in Graves' hyperthyroidism and ophthalmopathy. On the study more broadly: Initial diagnosis, before any treatment, was when peripheral blood was collected. Regarding the study as a whole: Blood shared most expanded thyroid clonotypes above 0.001.

Uncontrolled infection, other autoimmune disease, pregnancy or lactation excluded patients. Fresh 10 ml peripheral blood yielded PBMCs. It was RNA transcripts that yielded the amplified TCR beta CDR3 regions. In the first-round RT-PCR of the TCR CDR3, the HTBI primer set was used. TCRdb re-called the multiplex PCR reads with MiXCR, one entry per CDR3 protein. This sample carries roughly 550,000 distinct CDR3 sequences, 15% to 20% of them seen once, and the ten largest clones take approximately 30%. Looked up from germline, CDR1 is DFQATT and CDR2 is SNEGSKA (reference sequence). This CDR3 contains 14 residues. J was trimmed by 8 bases and V by 2 bases; bases with no gene match: 7. Details on this clonotype: What it recognizes is unknown.

Sequencing was performed on blood. This chain connects TRBV20-1 to TRBJ2-1; TRBD2 matches at 9 bases. The sequence was collected from a woman aged 25 to 39 with Graves' ophthalmopathy. CDR3: CSARYAGGFDEQFF. The CDR3 coding sequence is TGCAGTGCTAGATACGCGGGAGGGTTTGATGAGCAGTTCTTC.